This T cell receptor (beta chain) was sequenced in a study of blood T cell repertoires in COVID-19. V lost 3 bases, J lost 6 bases, and 4 bases stayed unmatched. The V gene's germline CDR1 is SNHLY and CDR2 FYNNEI. The CDR3 spans 14 residues. TCRdb's copy holds only in-frame clones and misses some; the assay was immunoSEQ multiplex PCR. The repertoire holds around 460,000 clones, with roughly 89% as singletons. This clonotype was sampled from a man aged 18 to 30 with COVID-19, enrolled during active disease. J is TRBJ2-2 and V is TRBV2, with 7 bases that match TRBD1. The sample was peripheral blood. CDR3 region: CASSEWTGAGELFF. The CDR3 DNA reads as TGTGCCAGCAGTGAGTGGACAGGAGCCGGGGAGCTGTTTTTT.